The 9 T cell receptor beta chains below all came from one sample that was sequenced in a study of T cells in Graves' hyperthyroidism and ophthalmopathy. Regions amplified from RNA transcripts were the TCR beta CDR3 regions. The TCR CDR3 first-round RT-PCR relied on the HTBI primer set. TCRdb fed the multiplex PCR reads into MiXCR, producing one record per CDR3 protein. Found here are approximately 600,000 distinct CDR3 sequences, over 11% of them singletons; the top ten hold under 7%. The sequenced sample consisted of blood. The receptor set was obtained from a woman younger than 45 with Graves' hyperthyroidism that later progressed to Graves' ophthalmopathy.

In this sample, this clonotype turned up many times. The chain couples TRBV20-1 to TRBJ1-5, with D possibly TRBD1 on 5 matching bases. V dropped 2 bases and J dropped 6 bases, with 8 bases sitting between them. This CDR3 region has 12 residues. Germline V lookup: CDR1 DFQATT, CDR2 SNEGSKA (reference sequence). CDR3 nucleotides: TGCAGTGCTAGAATGGGGACTCAGCCCCAGCATTTT. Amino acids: CSARMGTQPQHF.

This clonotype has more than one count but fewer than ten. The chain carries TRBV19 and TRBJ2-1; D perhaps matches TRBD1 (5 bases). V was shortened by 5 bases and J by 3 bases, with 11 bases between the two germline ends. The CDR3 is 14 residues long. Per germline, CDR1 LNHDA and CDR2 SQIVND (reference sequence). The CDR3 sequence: CASSLGVVYNEQFF. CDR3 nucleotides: TGTGCCAGTAGTCTAGGGGTAGTCTACAATGAGCAGTTCTTC. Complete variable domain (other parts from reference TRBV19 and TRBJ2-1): DGGITQSPKYLFRKEGQNVTLSCEQNLNHDAMYWYRQDPGQGLRLIYYSQIVNDFQKGDIAEGYSVSREKKESFPLTVTSAQKNPTAFYLCASSLGVVYNEQFFGPGTRLTVL.

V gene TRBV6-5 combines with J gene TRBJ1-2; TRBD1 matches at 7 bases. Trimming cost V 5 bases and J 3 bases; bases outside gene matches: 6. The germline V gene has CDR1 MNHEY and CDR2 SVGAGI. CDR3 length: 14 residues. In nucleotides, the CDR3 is TGTGCCAGCAGTAACGGGCAGGGGGACTATGGCTACACCTTC. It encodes CASSNGQGDYGYTF.

The CDR3 reads CASSQVGQGAPGELFF. DNA for the CDR3: TGCGCCAGCAGCCAAGTAGGACAGGGGGCGCCCGGGGAGCTGTTTTTT. The chain couples TRBV4-1 to TRBJ2-2, with 11 bases identical to TRBD1. The CDR3 has 16 amino acids. J gave up 6 bases and V 1 base, and 4 bases lay outside the gene matches. Germline V CDR1 and CDR2: MGHRA, YSYEKL.

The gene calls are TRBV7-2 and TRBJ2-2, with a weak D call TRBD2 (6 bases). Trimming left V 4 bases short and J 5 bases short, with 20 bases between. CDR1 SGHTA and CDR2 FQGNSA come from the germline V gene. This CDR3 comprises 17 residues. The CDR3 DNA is TGTGCCAGCAGCTCGGTCGGGACTGCCTCCGGGACCGGGGAGCTGTTTTTT. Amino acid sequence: CASSSVGTASGTGELFF. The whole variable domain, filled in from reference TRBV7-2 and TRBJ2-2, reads GAGVSQSPSNKVTEKGKDVELRCDPISGHTALYWYRQSLGQGLEFLIYFQGNSAPDKSGLPSDRFSAERTGGSVSTLTIQRTQQEDSAVYLCASSSVGTASGTGELFFGEGSRLTVL.

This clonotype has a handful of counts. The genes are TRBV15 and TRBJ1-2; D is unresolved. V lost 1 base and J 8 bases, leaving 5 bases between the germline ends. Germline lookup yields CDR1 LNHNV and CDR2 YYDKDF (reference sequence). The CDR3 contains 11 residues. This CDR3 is CATSRGSGYTF. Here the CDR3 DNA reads TGTGCCACCAGCAGAGGGTCCGGCTACACCTTC.

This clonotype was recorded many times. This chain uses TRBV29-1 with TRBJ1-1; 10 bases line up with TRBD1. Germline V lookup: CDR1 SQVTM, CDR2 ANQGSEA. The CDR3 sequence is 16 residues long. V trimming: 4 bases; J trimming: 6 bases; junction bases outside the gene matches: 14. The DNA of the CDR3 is TGCAGCGTTGGCGTTAAGACCGGGACAGGGGTACCTGAAGCTTTCTTT. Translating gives CSVGVKTGTGVPEAFF.

DNA for the CDR3: TGTGCCAGCAGTCCCCCAGGGCTCTATGGCTACACCTTC. It specifies CASSPPGLYGYTF. This rearrangement joins TRBV3-1 to TRBJ1-2; the D gene is possibly TRBD1 (5 bases). Germline values: CDR1 LGHDT, CDR2 YNNKEL (reference sequence). The length of the CDR3 is 13 residues. Trimming pared 6 bases from V and 4 bases from J, leaving 12 bases between.

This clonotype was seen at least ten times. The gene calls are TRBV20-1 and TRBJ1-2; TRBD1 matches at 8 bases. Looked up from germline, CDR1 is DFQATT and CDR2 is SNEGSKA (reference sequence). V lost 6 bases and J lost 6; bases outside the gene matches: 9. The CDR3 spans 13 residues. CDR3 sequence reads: CSAHGQGGNGYTF. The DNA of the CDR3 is TGCAGTGCCCACGGACAGGGTGGGAATGGCTACACCTTC.